This T cell receptor (beta chain) appears in the sequencing data of a study of T cell repertoires in cytomegalovirus infection. Study summary: An indication of both CMV infection and matching HLA type came from public TCR beta signatures.

Per germline, CDR1 SGDLS and CDR2 YYNGEE. Trimming cost V 0 bases and J 5 bases; bases outside gene matches: 5. The CDR3 extends over 15 amino acids. TCRdb re-called the reads through MiXCR, storing one row per CDR3 protein. The sample records approximately 550,000 distinct CDR3 sequences, approximately 15% being singletons. This sequence joins TRBV9 and TRBJ2-3; TRBD2 agrees at 8 bases. Sample: CD8+ T cells from PBMCs. This clonotype originated in a human donor in good health (CMV status not recorded). Some clones in this sample may be carry-over from other donors' samples. CDR3 amino acids: CASSVAGGPVDTQYF. As DNA, the CDR3 is TGTGCCAGCAGCGTAGCGGGGGGGCCTGTAGATACGCAGTATTTT.